Listed below are T cell receptor beta chains from one sample, sequenced in a study of T-cell memory formation after mild COVID-19. One entry per CDR3 protein, called by TCRdb with MiXCR from the 5' RACE reads. Found here are 120,000 to 150,000 distinct CDR3 sequences, 13% to 15% of them singletons; the top ten hold around 27%. The specimen sequenced was PBMCs or a T cell subset sorted from them (not recorded which). These TCRs come from an adult woman who had mild COVID-19 (a few samples of this study predate the infection). Cell type and time point are not known. Each CDR3 is given with its conserved first and last residue. D genes are given only for firm matches. Expanded clones get a size class; other rows say once, few or many, or leave the size out.

j_call: TRBJ2-7; clone_size: NA; d_call: TRBD1; cdr3_length: 16; v_call: TRBV2; cdr3_aa: CASSETPGQGIYEQYF; cdr3_nt: TGTGCCAGCAGTGAAACACCGGGACAGGGCATCTACGAGCAGTACTTC
j_call: TRBJ2-1; clone_size: NA; d_call: TRBD2; cdr3_length: 18; v_call: TRBV30; cdr3_aa: CAWSSSGGELRSYNEQFF; cdr3_nt: TGTGCCTGGAGTAGTAGCGGGGGGGAGTTGAGGTCCTACAATGAGCAGTTCTTC
j_call: TRBJ2-5; clone_size: few; d_call: TRBD2; cdr3_length: 15; v_call: TRBV7-3; cdr3_aa: CASSLGLAVGETQYF; cdr3_nt: TGTGCCAGCAGCCTGGGACTAGCGGTGGGAGAGACCCAGTACTTC
j_call: TRBJ1-5; clone_size: NA; d_call: NA; cdr3_length: 15; v_call: TRBV4-1; cdr3_aa: CASSQEALRSQPQHF; cdr3_nt: TGCGCCAGCAGCCAAGAGGCTTTACGTAGTCAGCCCCAGCATTTT
j_call: TRBJ2-7; clone_size: NA; d_call: NA; cdr3_length: 13; v_call: TRBV6-2/TRBV6-3; cdr3_aa: CASSWSASYEQYF; cdr3_nt: TGTGCCAGCAGTTGGTCAGCCTCCTACGAGCAGTACTTC
j_call: TRBJ2-7; clone_size: few; d_call: NA; cdr3_length: 17; v_call: TRBV2; cdr3_aa: CAPKSHLATPLEDEQYF; cdr3_nt: TGTGCCCCTAAAAGCCATCTCGCGACTCCCCTCGAGGACGAGCAGTACTTC
j_call: TRBJ1-1; clone_size: NA; d_call: NA; cdr3_length: 14; v_call: TRBV12-3/TRBV12-4; cdr3_aa: CASSGRLMNTEAFF; cdr3_nt: TGTGCCAGCAGCGGACGACTGATGAACACTGAAGCTTTCTTT
j_call: TRBJ2-1; clone_size: many; d_call: TRBD1; cdr3_length: 14; v_call: TRBV7-9; cdr3_aa: CASSHETGSREQFF; cdr3_nt: TGTGCCAGCAGCCACGAGACAGGGTCCCGAGAGCAGTTCTTC
j_call: TRBJ2-1; clone_size: many; d_call: TRBD2; cdr3_length: 13; v_call: TRBV7-9; cdr3_aa: CASSLGGGNEQFF; cdr3_nt: TGCGCCAGCAGCCTGGGGGGGGGCAATGAGCAGTTCTTC
j_call: TRBJ2-1; clone_size: few; d_call: NA; cdr3_length: 15; v_call: TRBV7-9; cdr3_aa: CASSLSGNGRREQFF; cdr3_nt: TGTGCCAGCAGCTTAAGTGGGAATGGGCGTCGGGAGCAGTTCTTC
j_call: TRBJ2-5; clone_size: NA; d_call: NA; cdr3_length: 16; v_call: TRBV7-8; cdr3_aa: CASSSPHARNQETQYF; cdr3_nt: TGTGCCAGCAGCTCCCCCCACGCCAGGAACCAAGAGACCCAGTACTTC
j_call: TRBJ1-6; clone_size: NA; d_call: NA; cdr3_length: 17; v_call: TRBV9; cdr3_aa: CASIVRQDLSYNSPLHF; cdr3_nt: TGTGCCAGCATCGTAAGACAGGACCTGAGTTATAATTCACCCCTCCACTTT
j_call: TRBJ2-1; clone_size: few; d_call: TRBD2; cdr3_length: 14; v_call: TRBV2; cdr3_aa: CASLGAGGLNEQFF; cdr3_nt: TGTGCCAGCTTGGGAGCGGGGGGGTTAAATGAGCAGTTCTTC
j_call: TRBJ2-5; clone_size: NA; d_call: TRBD2; cdr3_length: 17; v_call: TRBV6-5; cdr3_aa: CASSYPTSGSPQETQYF; cdr3_nt: TGTGCCAGCAGTTACCCTACTAGCGGGAGCCCCCAAGAGACCCAGTACTTC
j_call: TRBJ2-7; clone_size: NA; d_call: TRBD2; cdr3_length: 17; v_call: TRBV24-1; cdr3_aa: CATSGVSGRSGTYEQYF; cdr3_nt: TGTGCCACCAGTGGGGTTAGCGGGAGATCCGGCACCTACGAGCAGTACTTC
j_call: TRBJ2-7; clone_size: few; d_call: TRBD1; cdr3_length: 15; v_call: TRBV9; cdr3_aa: CASSVRGDSLYEQYF; cdr3_nt: TGTGCCAGCAGCGTCAGAGGGGACAGCCTCTACGAGCAGTACTTC